The TCR beta chain under discussion was sequenced for a study of regulatory dendritic cells for organ transplantation. The protocol was immunoSEQ multiplex PCR, while the TCRdb copy is restricted to in-frame clones and leaves out a portion. The sample yields almost 35,000 clones, approximately 91% seen once. The CDR3 consists of 17 residues. This clone was observed once. The sample comprised naive CD4+ T cells from blood. Subset: CD45RA+ naive T cells. The gene calls are TRBV12-1 and TRBJ2-7; no DNA check was done on the table's D call, TRBD1. TRBV12-1 is an annotated pseudogene. This TCR was recovered from a human donor in good health. This chain's CDR3 is CASSFFSPGTGGYEQYF. The CDR3 DNA sequence: TGTGCCAGCAGCTTTTTCTCTCCCGGGACAGGGGGCTACGAGCAGTACTTC.